This T cell receptor (beta chain) was recovered during a study of T cells in Graves' hyperthyroidism and ophthalmopathy. Amplification of TCR beta CDR3 regions was performed using RNA transcripts as template. During a first-round RT-PCR of the TCR CDR3, the HTBI primer set was used. TCRdb fed the multiplex PCR reads into MiXCR, producing one record per CDR3 protein. The data show roughly 400,000 distinct CDR3 sequences, more than 13% seen once. This clonotype was observed many times. Trimming shortened V by 5 bases and J by 4 bases, and 20 bases separated the two germline ends. The CDR3 loop spans 16 amino acids. Germline assignment: CDR1 MNHEY and CDR2 SMNVEV (reference sequence).

The material sequenced was blood. The clonotype originates from a man aged 45-65 years with Graves' ophthalmopathy. V is TRBV27 and J is TRBJ1-1, with D possibly TRBD1 on 5 matching bases. The CDR3 nucleotides read TGTGCCAGCAGTAGAAGGACGCCCCCGGGGGGCACTGAAGCTTTCTTT. It encodes CASSRRTPPGGTEAFF.